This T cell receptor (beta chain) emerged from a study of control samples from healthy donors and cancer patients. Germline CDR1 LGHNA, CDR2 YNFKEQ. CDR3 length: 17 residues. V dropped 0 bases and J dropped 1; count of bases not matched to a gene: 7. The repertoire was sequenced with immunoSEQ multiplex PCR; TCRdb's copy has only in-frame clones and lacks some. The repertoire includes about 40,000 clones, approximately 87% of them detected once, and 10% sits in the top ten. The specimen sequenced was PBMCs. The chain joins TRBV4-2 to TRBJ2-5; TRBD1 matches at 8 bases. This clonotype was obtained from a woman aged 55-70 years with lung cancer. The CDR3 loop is CASSQDTRGRFQETQYF. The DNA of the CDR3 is TGTGCCAGCAGCCAAGATACCAGGGGGCGGTTCCAAGAGACCCAGTACTTC.